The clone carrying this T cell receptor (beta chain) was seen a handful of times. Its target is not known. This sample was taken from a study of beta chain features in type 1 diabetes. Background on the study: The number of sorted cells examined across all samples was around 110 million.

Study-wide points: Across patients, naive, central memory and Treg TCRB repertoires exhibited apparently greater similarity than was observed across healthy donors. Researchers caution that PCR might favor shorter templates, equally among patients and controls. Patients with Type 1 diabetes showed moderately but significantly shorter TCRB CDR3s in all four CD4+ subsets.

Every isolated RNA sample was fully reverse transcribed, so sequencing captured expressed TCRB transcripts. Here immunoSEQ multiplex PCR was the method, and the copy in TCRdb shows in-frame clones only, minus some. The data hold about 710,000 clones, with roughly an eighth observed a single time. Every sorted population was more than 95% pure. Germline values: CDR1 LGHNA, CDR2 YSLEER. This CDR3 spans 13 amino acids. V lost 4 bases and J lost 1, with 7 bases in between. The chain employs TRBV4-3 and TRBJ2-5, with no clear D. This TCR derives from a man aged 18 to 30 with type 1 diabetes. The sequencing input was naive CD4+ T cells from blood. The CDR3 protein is CASSLGPQETQYF. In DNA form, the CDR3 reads TGCGCCAGCAGCCTAGGACCCCAAGAGACCCAGTACTTC.